This entry lists 7 T cell receptor beta chains sequenced from one sample in a study of beta chain features in type 1 diabetes. Study results and limitations: TCRB CDR3 length was moderately but significantly reduced in all four CD4+ subsets of Type 1 diabetes patients.

The isolated RNA, all of it, was reverse transcribed, so expressed TCRB transcripts were what got sequenced. This table comes from immunoSEQ multiplex PCR, and its TCRdb copy is limited to in-frame clones, with some not included. The profile shows roughly 350,000 clones, around 10% of them singletons. Their specific antigens are unknown. Sequencing was done on a sample of central memory CD4+ T cells from blood. The receptors were sampled from a man aged 25 to 40 with type 1 diabetes.

This clone has more than one count but fewer than ten. This chain uses TRBV5-1 with TRBJ2-7, with D possibly matching TRBD2 (6 bases). Germline CDR1 reads SGHRS; CDR2 reads YFSETQ. CDR3 length: 14 amino acids. Trimming shortened V by 4 bases and J by 5 bases, and 16 bases separated the two germline ends. The DNA of the CDR3 is TGCGCCAGCAGCCTGGGCCACGGGGGAGACGAGCAGTACTTC. This sequence encodes CASSLGHGGDEQYF.

The table lists this clone with a few counts. The chain carries TRBV7-9 and TRBJ2-3, with 11 positions matching TRBD1. Per the germline V gene, CDR1 is SEHNR and CDR2 is FQNEAQ (reference sequence). The V and J ends lost 5 bases and 3 bases, in that order; junction bases with no gene match: 7. There are 16 residues in the CDR3. In DNA form, the CDR3 reads TGTGCCAGCAGCCATCGGACAGGGGGCGGGACAGATACGCAGTATTTT. Amino acid sequence: CASSHRTGGGTDTQYF.

The J gene is TRBJ1-5, the V gene TRBV15; no definite D call. The V gene's germline CDR1 is LNHNV and CDR2 YYDKDF (reference sequence). Trimming left V 0 bases short and J 2 bases short, with 14 bases between. The CDR3 is made up of 17 amino acids. CDR3 nucleotides: TGTGCCACCAGCAGAGACCCTATTTACGGCGGCAATCAGCCCCAGCATTTT. Its protein product is CATSRDPIYGGNQPQHF.

This clone has a handful of counts. The V gene is TRBV28, the J gene TRBJ1-2; D may be TRBD1 (5 bases). Looked up from germline, CDR1 is MDHEN and CDR2 is SYDVKM. The CDR3 contains 13 residues. The V end lost 7 bases, the J end lost 2 bases, and 11 bases lay between the germline ends. CDR3 nucleotides: TGTGCCAGCATGGGGGGTCGGAACTATGGCTACACCTTC. Translating gives CASMGGRNYGYTF.

Ten or more counts support this clone. The rearrangement joins TRBV10-2 to TRBJ1-5; 12 nucleotides match TRBD1. The length of the CDR3 is 18 residues. Germline V gene lookup returns CDR1 WSHSY and CDR2 SAAADI. V shed 3 bases, J shed 5 bases, and the junction held 11 bases outside the gene matches. CDR3 coding DNA: TGCGCCAGCAGTGACACGTCCACCGGGACAGGGGGCCATCAGCCCCAGCATTTT. Translated, it gives CASSDTSTGTGGHQPQHF.

The chain joins TRBV6-6 to TRBJ1-2; D is possibly TRBD1 (6 bases). V lost 3 bases and J lost 2, with 10 bases in between. Per the germline V gene, CDR1 is MNHNY and CDR2 is SVGAGI (reference sequence). The CDR3 loop spans 14 amino acids. CDR3 protein: CASSYGGRNYGYTF. The CDR3 DNA is TGTGCCAGCAGTTATGGGGGGCGCAACTATGGCTACACCTTC.

This chain links TRBV18 with TRBJ2-7; no definite D call. Trimming took off 5 bases at V and 7 bases at J, with 24 bases between the two ends. This CDR3 region has 16 residues. Germline V gene lookup returns CDR1 KGHSH and CDR2 LQKENI. CDR3 amino acids: CASSVNPPLRSGEQYF. CDR3 in DNA: TGTGCCAGCTCAGTAAACCCCCCCCTCCGCTCAGGAGAGCAGTACTTC.